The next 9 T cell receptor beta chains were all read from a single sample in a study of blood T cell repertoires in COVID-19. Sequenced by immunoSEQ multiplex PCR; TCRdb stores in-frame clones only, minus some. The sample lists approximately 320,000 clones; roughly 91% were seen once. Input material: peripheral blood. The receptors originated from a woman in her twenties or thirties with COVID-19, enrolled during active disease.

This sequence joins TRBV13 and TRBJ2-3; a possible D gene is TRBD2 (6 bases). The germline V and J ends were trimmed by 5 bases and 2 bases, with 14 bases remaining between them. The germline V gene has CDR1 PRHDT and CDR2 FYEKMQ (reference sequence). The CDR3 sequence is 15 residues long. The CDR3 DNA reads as TGTGCCAGCAGCCCCCGTGGCGGGGACACAGATACGCAGTATTTT. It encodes CASSPRGGDTDTQYF.

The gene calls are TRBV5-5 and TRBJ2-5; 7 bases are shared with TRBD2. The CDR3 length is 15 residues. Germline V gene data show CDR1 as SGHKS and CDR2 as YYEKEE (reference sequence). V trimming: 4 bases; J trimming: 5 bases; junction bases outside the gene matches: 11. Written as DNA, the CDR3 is TGTGCCAGCAGCCCCCTTCGGGGGGTAGGTGAGACCCAGTACTTC. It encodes CASSPLRGVGETQYF.

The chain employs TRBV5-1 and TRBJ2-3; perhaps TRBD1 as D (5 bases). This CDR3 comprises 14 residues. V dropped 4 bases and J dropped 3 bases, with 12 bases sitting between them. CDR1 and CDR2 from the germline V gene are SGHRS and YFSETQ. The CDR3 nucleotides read TGCGCCAGCAGCCTCTACCCAGGGACAGATACGCAGTATTTT. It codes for CASSLYPGTDTQYF.

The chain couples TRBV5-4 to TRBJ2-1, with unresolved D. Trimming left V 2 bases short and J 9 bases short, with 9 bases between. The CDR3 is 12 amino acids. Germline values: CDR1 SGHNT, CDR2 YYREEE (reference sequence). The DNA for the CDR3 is TGTGCCAGCAGCTTTGGATCGGGTGAGCAGTTCTTC. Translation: CASSFGSGEQFF.

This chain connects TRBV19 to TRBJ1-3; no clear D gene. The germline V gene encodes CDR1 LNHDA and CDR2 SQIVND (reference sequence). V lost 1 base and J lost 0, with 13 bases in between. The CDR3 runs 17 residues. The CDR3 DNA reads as TGTGCCAGTAGTATAGTATGGCCGGGGTACTCTGGAAACACCATATATTTT. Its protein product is CASSIVWPGYSGNTIYF.

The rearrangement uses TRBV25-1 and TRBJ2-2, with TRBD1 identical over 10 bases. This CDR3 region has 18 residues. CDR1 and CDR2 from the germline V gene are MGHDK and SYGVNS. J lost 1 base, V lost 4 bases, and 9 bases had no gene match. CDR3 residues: CASSASTGGLVNTGELFF. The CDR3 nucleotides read TGTGCCAGCAGTGCCTCGACAGGGGGCCTCGTGAACACCGGGGAGCTGTTTTTT.

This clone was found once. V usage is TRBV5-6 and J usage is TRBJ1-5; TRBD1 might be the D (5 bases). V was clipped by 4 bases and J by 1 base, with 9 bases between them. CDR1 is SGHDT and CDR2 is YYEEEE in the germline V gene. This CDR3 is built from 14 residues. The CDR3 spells CASSLTESNQPQHF. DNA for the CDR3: TGTGCCAGCAGCCTGACAGAGAGCAATCAGCCCCAGCATTTT. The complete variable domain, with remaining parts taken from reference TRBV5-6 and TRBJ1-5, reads DAGVTQSPTHLIKTRGQQVTLRCSPKSGHDTVSWYQQALGQGPQFIFQYYEEEERQRGNFPDRFSGHQFPNYSSELNVNALLLGDSALYLCASSLTESNQPQHFGDGTRLSIL.

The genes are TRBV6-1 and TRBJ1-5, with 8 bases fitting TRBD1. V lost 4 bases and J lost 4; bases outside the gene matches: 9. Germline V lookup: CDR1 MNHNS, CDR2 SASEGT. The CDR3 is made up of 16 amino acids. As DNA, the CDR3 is TGTGCCAGCAGTGCCAATGGACAGGGCGGGAATCAGCCCCAGCATTTT. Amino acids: CASSANGQGGNQPQHF.

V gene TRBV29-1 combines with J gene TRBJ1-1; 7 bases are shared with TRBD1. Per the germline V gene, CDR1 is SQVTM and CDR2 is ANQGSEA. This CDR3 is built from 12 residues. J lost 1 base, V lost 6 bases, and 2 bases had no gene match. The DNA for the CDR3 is TGCAGCGTGGGACAGAGGAACACTGAAGCTTTCTTT. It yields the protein CSVGQRNTEAFF.